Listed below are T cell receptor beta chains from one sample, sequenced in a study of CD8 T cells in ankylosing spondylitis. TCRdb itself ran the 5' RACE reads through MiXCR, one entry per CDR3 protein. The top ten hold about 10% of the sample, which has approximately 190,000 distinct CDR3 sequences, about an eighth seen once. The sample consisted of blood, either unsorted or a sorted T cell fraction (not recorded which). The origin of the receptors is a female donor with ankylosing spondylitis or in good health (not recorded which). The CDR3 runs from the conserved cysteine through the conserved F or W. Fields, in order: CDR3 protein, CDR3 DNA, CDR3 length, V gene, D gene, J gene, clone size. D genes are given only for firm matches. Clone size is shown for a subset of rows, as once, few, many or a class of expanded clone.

cdr3_aa: CASSQAGAIRMSSYEQYF
cdr3_nt: TGTGCCAGCAGCCAGGCCGGGGCTATCCGAATGAGCTCCTACGAGCAGTACTTC
cdr3_length: 18
v_call: TRBV3-1
d_call: NA
j_call: TRBJ2-7
clone_size: few

cdr3_aa: CASSLGRILANNEQFF
cdr3_nt: TGCGCCAGCAGCTTGGGGCGAATTCTAGCCAACAATGAGCAGTTCTTC
cdr3_length: 16
v_call: TRBV5-1
d_call: NA
j_call: TRBJ2-1
clone_size: NA

cdr3_aa: CASSLDRSAYNEQFF
cdr3_nt: TGTGCCAGTAGCCTCGACAGGTCTGCCTACAATGAGCAGTTCTTC
cdr3_length: 15
v_call: TRBV19
d_call: NA
j_call: TRBJ2-1
clone_size: few

cdr3_aa: CASSPLQGIMNTEAFF
cdr3_nt: TGTGCCAGCAGCCCCCTACAGGGAATAATGAACACTGAAGCTTTCTTT
cdr3_length: 16
v_call: TRBV28
d_call: NA
j_call: TRBJ1-1
clone_size: many

cdr3_aa: CASSPGTSGTTDTQYF
cdr3_nt: TGTGCCAGCAGCCCTGGGACTAGCGGGACCACAGATACGCAGTATTTT
cdr3_length: 16
v_call: TRBV7-3
d_call: TRBD2
j_call: TRBJ2-3
clone_size: NA

cdr3_aa: CASSPGTGRPPSSYNEQFF
cdr3_nt: TGTGCCAGCAGCCCGGGGACAGGGCGACCCCCTAGCTCCTACAATGAGCAGTTCTTC
cdr3_length: 19
v_call: TRBV11-1
d_call: TRBD1
j_call: TRBJ2-1
clone_size: many

cdr3_aa: CASSSSQGEQFF
cdr3_nt: TGTGCCAGCAGCTCCTCCCAGGGTGAGCAGTTCTTC
cdr3_length: 12
v_call: TRBV11-3
d_call: NA
j_call: TRBJ2-1
clone_size: NA

cdr3_aa: CASSFPETGAYEQYF
cdr3_nt: TGTGCCAGCAGTTTTCCCGAGACAGGGGCCTACGAGCAGTACTTC
cdr3_length: 15
v_call: TRBV12-3/TRBV12-4
d_call: TRBD1
j_call: TRBJ2-7
clone_size: many

cdr3_aa: CASSLGQVYEQYF
cdr3_nt: TGCGCCAGCAGCTTGGGACAGGTCTACGAGCAGTACTTC
cdr3_length: 13
v_call: TRBV5-1
d_call: NA
j_call: TRBJ2-7
clone_size: NA

cdr3_aa: CASSLVQDSYNEQFF
cdr3_nt: TGTGCCAGCAGTTTAGTACAGGACAGCTACAATGAGCAGTTCTTC
cdr3_length: 15
v_call: TRBV12-3/TRBV12-4
d_call: NA
j_call: TRBJ2-1
clone_size: many

cdr3_aa: CASSLVGMEQYF
cdr3_nt: TGTGCCAGCAGCTTAGTTGGGATGGAGCAGTACTTC
cdr3_length: 12
v_call: TRBV7-9
d_call: NA
j_call: TRBJ2-7
clone_size: many

cdr3_aa: CASSLRLAGVAEQYF
cdr3_nt: TGTGCCAGCAGCTTAAGGCTAGCGGGAGTTGCCGAGCAGTACTTC
cdr3_length: 15
v_call: TRBV7-2
d_call: TRBD2
j_call: TRBJ2-7
clone_size: many

cdr3_aa: CSARDVGARGRTQYF
cdr3_nt: TGCAGTGCTAGAGATGTCGGAGCCCGGGGACGCACGCAGTATTTT
cdr3_length: 15
v_call: TRBV20-1
d_call: NA
j_call: TRBJ2-3
clone_size: NA

cdr3_aa: CSAISGRASNEQFF
cdr3_nt: TGCAGTGCCATAAGCGGGAGGGCTAGCAATGAGCAGTTCTTC
cdr3_length: 14
v_call: TRBV20-1
d_call: TRBD2
j_call: TRBJ2-1
clone_size: NA

cdr3_aa: CASSFTPGEQYF
cdr3_nt: TGCGCCAGCAGCTTTACACCGGGTGAGCAGTACTTC
cdr3_length: 12
v_call: TRBV5-1
d_call: NA
j_call: TRBJ2-7
clone_size: NA

cdr3_aa: CASSPKSGHLSSGANVLTF
cdr3_nt: TGTGCCAGCTCACCGAAATCGGGACACCTTTCCTCTGGGGCCAACGTCCTGACTTTC
cdr3_length: 19
v_call: TRBV18
d_call: NA
j_call: TRBJ2-6
clone_size: NA

cdr3_aa: CASSYGGSTEAFF
cdr3_nt: TGTGCCAGCAGTTACGGGGGTAGCACTGAAGCTTTCTTT
cdr3_length: 13
v_call: TRBV6-5
d_call: NA
j_call: TRBJ1-1
clone_size: many

cdr3_aa: CASSPWTGTGELFF
cdr3_nt: TGTGCCAGCAGTCCCTGGACAGGGACCGGGGAGCTGTTTTTT
cdr3_length: 14
v_call: TRBV28
d_call: TRBD1
j_call: TRBJ2-2
clone_size: many

cdr3_aa: CSAPDSLYGYTF
cdr3_nt: TGCAGTGCTCCCGACAGCCTCTATGGCTACACCTTC
cdr3_length: 12
v_call: TRBV20-1
d_call: NA
j_call: TRBJ1-2
clone_size: many

cdr3_aa: CSVEGSPASGRVGGEQFF
cdr3_nt: TGCAGCGTTGAAGGTTCCCCGGCTAGCGGGAGAGTGGGCGGTGAGCAGTTCTTC
cdr3_length: 18
v_call: TRBV29-1
d_call: TRBD2
j_call: TRBJ2-1
clone_size: NA

cdr3_aa: CASSPRESGVKNIQYF
cdr3_nt: TGTGCCAGCAGCCCCAGGGAATCCGGAGTCAAAAACATTCAGTACTTC
cdr3_length: 16
v_call: TRBV7-9
d_call: NA
j_call: TRBJ2-4
clone_size: NA

cdr3_aa: CASSQAGLEAFDETQYF
cdr3_nt: TGTGCCAGCAGCCAAGCCGGACTGGAAGCGTTTGATGAGACCCAGTACTTC
cdr3_length: 17
v_call: TRBV3-1
d_call: NA
j_call: TRBJ2-5
clone_size: once

cdr3_aa: CASTRFGGETNEKLFF
cdr3_nt: TGTGCCAGCACCCGATTTGGAGGGGAAACTAATGAAAAACTGTTTTTT
cdr3_length: 16
v_call: TRBV4-2
d_call: NA
j_call: TRBJ1-4
clone_size: many

cdr3_aa: CASSEGRVEAFF
cdr3_nt: TGTGCCAGCAGCGAGGGACGAGTTGAAGCTTTCTTT
cdr3_length: 12
v_call: TRBV7-9
d_call: NA
j_call: TRBJ1-1
clone_size: many

cdr3_aa: CASSEQGRWETQYF
cdr3_nt: TGTGCCAGCAGTGAACAGGGGAGATGGGAGACCCAGTACTTC
cdr3_length: 14
v_call: TRBV27
d_call: TRBD1
j_call: TRBJ2-5
clone_size: NA

cdr3_aa: CASSLTGGRANEKLFF
cdr3_nt: TGTGCCAGCAGCCTAACAGGGGGTAGAGCTAATGAAAAACTGTTTTTT
cdr3_length: 16
v_call: TRBV6-1
d_call: TRBD1
j_call: TRBJ1-4
clone_size: many

cdr3_aa: CASSLKGGYGYTF
cdr3_nt: TGCGCCAGCAGCTTGAAGGGAGGCTATGGCTACACCTTC
cdr3_length: 13
v_call: TRBV5-1
d_call: NA
j_call: TRBJ1-2
clone_size: few

cdr3_aa: CASRKDLTDTQYF
cdr3_nt: TGTGCCAGCAGAAAGGATTTAACAGATACGCAGTATTTT
cdr3_length: 13
v_call: TRBV7-2
d_call: NA
j_call: TRBJ2-3
clone_size: few

cdr3_aa: CSVEDRAGSSYEQYF
cdr3_nt: TGCAGCGTTGAAGATCGGGCAGGGAGCTCCTACGAGCAGTACTTC
cdr3_length: 15
v_call: TRBV29-1
d_call: NA
j_call: TRBJ2-7
clone_size: NA

cdr3_aa: CASSRTLAGTYEQYF
cdr3_nt: TGTGCCAGCAGTCGGACTCTAGCGGGGACCTACGAGCAGTACTTC
cdr3_length: 15
v_call: TRBV28
d_call: TRBD2
j_call: TRBJ2-7
clone_size: many

cdr3_aa: CASSVSGVNEQYF
cdr3_nt: TGTGCCAGCAGCGTTTCCGGCGTAAACGAGCAGTACTTC
cdr3_length: 13
v_call: TRBV9
d_call: NA
j_call: TRBJ2-7
clone_size: NA

cdr3_aa: CAASGRGGYEQYF
cdr3_nt: TGTGCCGCCTCCGGGCGGGGGGGTTACGAGCAGTACTTC
cdr3_length: 13
v_call: TRBV24-1
d_call: TRBD2
j_call: TRBJ2-7
clone_size: many

cdr3_aa: CAFWPGLAGGLQVYEQYF
cdr3_nt: TGTGCCTTCTGGCCGGGACTAGCGGGAGGCCTTCAGGTTTACGAGCAGTACTTC
cdr3_length: 18
v_call: TRBV3-1
d_call: TRBD2
j_call: TRBJ2-7
clone_size: NA

cdr3_aa: CASSPRERYNEQFF
cdr3_nt: TGTGCCAGCAGCCCGAGGGAGCGGTACAATGAGCAGTTCTTC
cdr3_length: 14
v_call: TRBV28
d_call: NA
j_call: TRBJ2-1
clone_size: NA

cdr3_aa: CASSLGLAGGLRNEQFF
cdr3_nt: TGTGCCAGCAGCTTAGGCTTGGCGGGAGGGCTGAGGAATGAGCAGTTCTTC
cdr3_length: 17
v_call: TRBV7-2
d_call: TRBD2
j_call: TRBJ2-1
clone_size: many

cdr3_aa: CSADLRRDEQFF
cdr3_nt: TGCAGCGCGGACTTAAGGCGAGATGAGCAGTTCTTC
cdr3_length: 12
v_call: TRBV20-1
d_call: NA
j_call: TRBJ2-1
clone_size: many

cdr3_aa: CASSFQGGFSYGYTF
cdr3_nt: TGTGCCAGCAGCTTCCAAGGGGGTTTCTCCTATGGCTACACCTTC
cdr3_length: 15
v_call: TRBV5-8
d_call: NA
j_call: TRBJ1-2
clone_size: NA

cdr3_aa: CASSYDSSNQPQHF
cdr3_nt: TGTGCCAGCAGTTACGACAGTAGCAATCAGCCCCAGCATTTT
cdr3_length: 14
v_call: TRBV12-3/TRBV12-4
d_call: NA
j_call: TRBJ1-5
clone_size: many